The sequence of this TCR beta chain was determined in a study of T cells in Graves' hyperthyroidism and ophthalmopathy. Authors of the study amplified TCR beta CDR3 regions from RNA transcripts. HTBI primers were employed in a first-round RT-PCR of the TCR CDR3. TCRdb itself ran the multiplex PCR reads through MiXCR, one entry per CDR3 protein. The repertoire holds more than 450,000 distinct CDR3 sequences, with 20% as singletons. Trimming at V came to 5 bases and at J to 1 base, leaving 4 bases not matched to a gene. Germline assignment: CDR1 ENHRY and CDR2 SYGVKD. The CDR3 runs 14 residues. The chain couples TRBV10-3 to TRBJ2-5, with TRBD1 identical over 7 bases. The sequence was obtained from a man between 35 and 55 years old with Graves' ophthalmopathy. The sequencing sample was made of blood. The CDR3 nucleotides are TGTGCCATCAGTAAGACAGGGTCCCAAGAGACCCAGTACTTC. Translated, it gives CAISKTGSQETQYF.